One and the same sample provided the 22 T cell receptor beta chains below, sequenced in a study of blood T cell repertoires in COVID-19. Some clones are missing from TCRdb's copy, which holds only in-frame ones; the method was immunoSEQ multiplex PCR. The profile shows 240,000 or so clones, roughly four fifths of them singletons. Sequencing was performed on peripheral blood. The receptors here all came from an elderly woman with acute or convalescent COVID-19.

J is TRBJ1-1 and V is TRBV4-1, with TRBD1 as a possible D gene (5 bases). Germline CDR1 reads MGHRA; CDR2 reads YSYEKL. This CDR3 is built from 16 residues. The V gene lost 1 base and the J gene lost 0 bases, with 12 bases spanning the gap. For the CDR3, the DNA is TGCGCCAGCAGCCAAGTGGGGCTTGGGATGAACACTGAAGCTTTCTTT. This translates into CASSQVGLGMNTEAFF.

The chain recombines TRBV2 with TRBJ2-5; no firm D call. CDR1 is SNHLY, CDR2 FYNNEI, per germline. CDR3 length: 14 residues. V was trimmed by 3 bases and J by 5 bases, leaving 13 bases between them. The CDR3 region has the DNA TGTGCCAGCAGTGAGGCTCCCCAAGTGGAGACCCAGTACTTC. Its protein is CASSEAPQVETQYF.

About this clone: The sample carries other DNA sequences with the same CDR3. The CDR3 region is CASSSQETQYF. CDR3 sequence (DNA): TGCGCCAGCAGCTCACAAGAGACCCAGTACTTC. This chain uses TRBV5-1 with TRBJ2-5, with D uncertain. The V and J ends lost 3 bases and 2 bases respectively, with 2 bases between them. The CDR3 has 11 residues. CDR1 is SGHRS, CDR2 YFSETQ, per germline.

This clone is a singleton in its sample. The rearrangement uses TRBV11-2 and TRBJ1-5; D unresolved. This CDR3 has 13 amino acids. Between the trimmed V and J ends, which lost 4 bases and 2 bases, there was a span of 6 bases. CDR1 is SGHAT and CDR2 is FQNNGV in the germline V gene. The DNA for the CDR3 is TGTGCCAGCAGCTCAAGAGGCAATCAGCCCCAGCATTTT. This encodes CASSSRGNQPQHF. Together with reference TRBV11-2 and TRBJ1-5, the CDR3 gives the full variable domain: EAGVAQSPRYKIIEKRQSVAFWCNPISGHATLYWYQQILGQGPKLLIQFQNNGVVDDSQLPKDRFSAERLKGVDSTLKIQPAKLEDSAVYLCASSSRGNQPQHFGDGTRLSIL.

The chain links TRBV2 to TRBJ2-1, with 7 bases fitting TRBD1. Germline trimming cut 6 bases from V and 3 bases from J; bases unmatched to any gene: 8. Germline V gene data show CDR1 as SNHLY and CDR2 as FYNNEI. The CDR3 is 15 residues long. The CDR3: CASSSGTESYNEQFF. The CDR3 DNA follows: TGTGCCAGCAGCTCTGGGACAGAGAGCTACAATGAGCAGTTCTTC.

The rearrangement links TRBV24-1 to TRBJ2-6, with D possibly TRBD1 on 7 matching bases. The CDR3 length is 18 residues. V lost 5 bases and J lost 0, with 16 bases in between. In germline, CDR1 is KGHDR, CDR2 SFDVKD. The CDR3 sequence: CATSGSRQGGSGANVLTF. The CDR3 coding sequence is TGTGCCACCAGTGGCTCCCGACAGGGAGGCTCTGGGGCCAACGTCCTGACTTTC.

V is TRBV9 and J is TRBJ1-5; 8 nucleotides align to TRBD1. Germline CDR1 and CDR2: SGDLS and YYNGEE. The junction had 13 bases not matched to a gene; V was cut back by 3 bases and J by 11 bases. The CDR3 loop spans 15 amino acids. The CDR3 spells CASSESDRVSLAQHF. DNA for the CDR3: TGTGCCAGCAGCGAATCGGACAGGGTGAGTTTGGCCCAGCATTTT.

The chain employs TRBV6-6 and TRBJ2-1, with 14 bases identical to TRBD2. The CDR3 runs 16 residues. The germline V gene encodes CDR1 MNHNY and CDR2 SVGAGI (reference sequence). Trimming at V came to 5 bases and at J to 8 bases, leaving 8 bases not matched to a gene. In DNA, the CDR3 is TGTGCCAGCAGTAAGCCGGGACTAGCGGGGGCCTATGAGCAGTTCTTC. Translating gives CASSKPGLAGAYEQFF.

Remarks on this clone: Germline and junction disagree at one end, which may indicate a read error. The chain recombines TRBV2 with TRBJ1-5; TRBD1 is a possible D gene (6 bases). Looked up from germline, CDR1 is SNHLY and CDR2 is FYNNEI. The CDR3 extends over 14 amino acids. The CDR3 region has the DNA TGTGCCAGCAGTCCCACAGGGAGCAATCAACCCCAGCATTTT. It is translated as CASSPTGSNQPQHF.

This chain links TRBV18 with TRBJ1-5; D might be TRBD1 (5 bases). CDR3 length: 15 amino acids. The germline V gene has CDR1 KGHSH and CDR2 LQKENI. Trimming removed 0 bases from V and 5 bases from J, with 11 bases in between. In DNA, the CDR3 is TGTGCCAGCTCACCACCGGAGGGGTCGGATCAGCCCCAGCATTTT. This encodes CASSPPEGSDQPQHF. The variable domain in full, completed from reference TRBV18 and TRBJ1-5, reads NAGVMQNPRHLVRRRGQEARLRCSPMKGHSHVYWYRQLPEEGLKFMVYLQKENIIDESGMPKERFSAEFPKEGPSILRIQQVVRGDSAAYFCASSPPEGSDQPQHFGDGTRLSIL.

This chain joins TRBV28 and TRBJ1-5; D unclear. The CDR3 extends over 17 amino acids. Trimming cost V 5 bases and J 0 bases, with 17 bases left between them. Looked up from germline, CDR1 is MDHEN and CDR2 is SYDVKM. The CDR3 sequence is CASSPPPRVRSNQPQHF. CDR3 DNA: TGTGCCAGCAGTCCCCCGCCCCGGGTACGTAGCAATCAGCCCCAGCATTTT. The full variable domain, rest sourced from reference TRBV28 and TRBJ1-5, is DVKVTQSSRYLVKRTGEKVFLECVQDMDHENMFWYRQDPGLGLRLIYFSYDVKMKEKGDIPEGYSVSREKKERFSLILESASTNQTSMYLCASSPPPRVRSNQPQHFGDGTRLSIL.

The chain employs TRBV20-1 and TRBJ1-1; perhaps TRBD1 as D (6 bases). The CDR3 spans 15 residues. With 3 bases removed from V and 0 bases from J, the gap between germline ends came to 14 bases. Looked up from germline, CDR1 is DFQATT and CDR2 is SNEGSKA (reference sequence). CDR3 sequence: CSASRGAEMNTEAFF. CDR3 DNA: TGCAGTGCTAGTCGGGGGGCGGAAATGAACACTGAAGCTTTCTTT.

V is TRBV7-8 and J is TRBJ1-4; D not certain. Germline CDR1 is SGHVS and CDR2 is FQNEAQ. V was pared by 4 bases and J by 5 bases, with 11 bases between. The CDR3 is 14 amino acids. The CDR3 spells CASSYGIQNEKLFF. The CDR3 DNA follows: TGTGCCAGCAGCTACGGGATACAAAATGAAAAACTGTTTTTT.

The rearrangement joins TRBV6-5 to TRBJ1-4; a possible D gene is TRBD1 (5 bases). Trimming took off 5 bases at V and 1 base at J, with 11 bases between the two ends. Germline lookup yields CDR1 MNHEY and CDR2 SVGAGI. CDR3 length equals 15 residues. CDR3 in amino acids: CASSRGMGTNEKLFF. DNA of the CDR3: TGTGCCAGCAGTCGGGGGATGGGAACTAATGAAAAACTGTTTTTT.

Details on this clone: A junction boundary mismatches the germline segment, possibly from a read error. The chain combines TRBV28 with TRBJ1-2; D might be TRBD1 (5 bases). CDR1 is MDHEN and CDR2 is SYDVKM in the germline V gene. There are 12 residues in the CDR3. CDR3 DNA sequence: TGTGCCAGCAGCTTATCAGGGTTCAGCTACACCTTC. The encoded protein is CASSLSGFSYTF.

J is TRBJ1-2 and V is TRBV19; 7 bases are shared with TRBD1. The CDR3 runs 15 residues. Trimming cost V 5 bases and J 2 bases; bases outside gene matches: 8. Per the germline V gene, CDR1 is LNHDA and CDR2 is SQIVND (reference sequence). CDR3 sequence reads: CASSLKPTGNYGYTF. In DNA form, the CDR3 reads TGTGCCAGTAGTCTCAAACCGACAGGGAACTATGGCTACACCTTC. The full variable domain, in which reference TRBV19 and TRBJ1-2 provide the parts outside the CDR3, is DGGITQSPKYLFRKEGQNVTLSCEQNLNHDAMYWYRQDPGQGLRLIYYSQIVNDFQKGDIAEGYSVSREKKESFPLTVTSAQKNPTAFYLCASSLKPTGNYGYTFGSGTRLTVV.

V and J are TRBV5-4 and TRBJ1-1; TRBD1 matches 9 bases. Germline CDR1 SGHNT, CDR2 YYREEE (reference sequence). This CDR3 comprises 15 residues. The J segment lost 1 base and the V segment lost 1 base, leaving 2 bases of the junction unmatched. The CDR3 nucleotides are TGTGCCAGCAGCTTGTTGGGACAGGGGAACACTGAAGCTTTCTTT. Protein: CASSLLGQGNTEAFF. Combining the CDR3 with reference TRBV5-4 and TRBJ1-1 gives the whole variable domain ETGVTQSPTHLIKTRGQQVTLRCSSQSGHNTVSWYQQALGQGPQFIFQYYREEENGRGNFPPRFSGLQFPNYSSELNVNALELDDSALYLCASSLLGQGNTEAFFGQGTRLTVV.

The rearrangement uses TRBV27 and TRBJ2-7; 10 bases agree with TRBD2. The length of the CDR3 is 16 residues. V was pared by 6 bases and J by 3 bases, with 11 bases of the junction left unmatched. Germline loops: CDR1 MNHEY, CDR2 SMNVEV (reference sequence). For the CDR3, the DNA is TGTGCCAGCAGCCTAGCCTCTAGCGGGGGTATCTACGAGCAGTACTTC. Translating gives CASSLASSGGIYEQYF.

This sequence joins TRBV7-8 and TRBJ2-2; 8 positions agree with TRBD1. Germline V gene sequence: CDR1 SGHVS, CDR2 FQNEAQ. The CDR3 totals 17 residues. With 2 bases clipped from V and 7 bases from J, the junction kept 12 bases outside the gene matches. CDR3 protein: CASSLPPGQDSGGELFF. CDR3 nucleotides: TGTGCCAGCAGCTTACCCCCGGGACAGGATTCGGGCGGGGAGCTGTTTTTT.

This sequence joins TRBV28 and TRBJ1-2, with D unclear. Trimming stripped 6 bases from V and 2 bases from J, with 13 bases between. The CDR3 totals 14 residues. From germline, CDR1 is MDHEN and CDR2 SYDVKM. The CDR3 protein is CASSSGSGNYGYTF. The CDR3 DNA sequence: TGTGCCAGCAGCTCCGGGTCTGGGAACTATGGCTACACCTTC.

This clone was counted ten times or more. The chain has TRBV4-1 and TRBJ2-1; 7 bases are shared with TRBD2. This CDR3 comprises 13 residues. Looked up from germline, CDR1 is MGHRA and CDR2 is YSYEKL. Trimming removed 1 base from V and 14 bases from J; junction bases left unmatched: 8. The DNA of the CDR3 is TGCGCCAGCAGCCAAGGGAAGAGCGGGATTGAGTTCTTC. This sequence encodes CASSQGKSGIEFF.

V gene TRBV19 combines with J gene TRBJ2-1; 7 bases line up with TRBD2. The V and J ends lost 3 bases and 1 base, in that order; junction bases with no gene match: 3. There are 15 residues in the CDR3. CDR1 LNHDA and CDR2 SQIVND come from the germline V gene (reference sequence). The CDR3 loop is CASSMSSGSYNEQFF. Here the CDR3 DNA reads TGTGCCAGTAGTATGAGTAGCGGGTCCTACAATGAGCAGTTCTTC.